What follows is one TCR beta chain and its context. Its ends do not fully match the called genes, so a read error is possible. The sample comes from a study of cytomegalovirus exposure and HLA in healthy donors. CDR3 size: 14 residues. Germline V gives CDR1 SGDLS, CDR2 YYNGEE. The PCR was carried out with 60 Vbeta primers and 13 Jbeta primers. The data were produced by immunoSEQ multiplex PCR, yet TCRdb's version contains in-frame clones alone and is incomplete. The data contain some 140,000 clones, over 70% of them seen just once; the ten biggest clones take up about 2%. This TCR came from a young man in good health and CMV-seronegative. The chain combines TRBV9 with TRBJ1-1, with TRBD1 as a possible D gene (5 bases). Sequenced: PBMCs. Written as DNA, the CDR3 is TGTGCCAGCAGCGTAGCCGATGGGGCTACTGATGCTTTCTTT. Its translation is CASSVADGATDAFF. Full variable domain (rest looked up from reference TRBV9 and TRBJ1-1): DSGVTQTPKHLITATGQRVTLRCSPRSGDLSVYWYQQSLDQGLQFLIQYYNGEERAKGNILERFSAQQFPDLHSELNLSSLELGDSALYFCASSVADGATDAFFGQGTRLTVV.